This T cell receptor (beta chain) was found in a study of T-cell memory formation after mild COVID-19. In germline, CDR1 is MGHDK, CDR2 SYGVNS. V lost 4 bases and J lost 0, with 10 bases in between. CDR3 length: 15 residues. TCRdb passed the 5' RACE reads through MiXCR, listing each CDR3 protein once. The sample has under 300,000 distinct CDR3 sequences, 8.5% to 9.5% seen once. The chain has TRBV25-1 and TRBJ2-1; possibly TRBD1 or TRBD2 for D (5 bases each). This TCR was sampled from a man aged 18 to 29 who had mild COVID-19 (a few samples of this study predate the infection). Cell type and time point are not known. Sequencing input: PBMCs or a T cell subset sorted from them (not recorded which). This CDR3 is CASSGVGTSYNEQFF. The CDR3 DNA reads as TGTGCCAGCAGTGGTGTGGGGACCTCCTACAATGAGCAGTTCTTC.